These 14 T cell receptor beta chains originate from one sample sequenced in a study of OX40 agonist ivuxolimab in advanced cancers. The repertoire was sequenced with immunoSEQ multiplex PCR; TCRdb's copy has only in-frame clones and lacks some. The top ten clones hold about 0.76% of a sample with under 75,000 clones, 85% to 90% of them seen once. Here the sequenced sample was CD4+ or CD8+ T cells sorted from blood, taken in a trial of the OX40 agonist ivuxolimab. Source of these receptors: an adult with an advanced solid tumor such as melanoma, head and neck, liver or kidney cancer.

The J gene is TRBJ2-6, the V gene TRBV15; D is uncertain. The V end was cut by 0 bases, the J end by 0 bases, with 9 bases between. Germline loops: CDR1 LNHNV, CDR2 YYDKDF (reference sequence). The CDR3 runs 17 residues. The CDR3 DNA is TGTGCCACCAGCAGAGAAGGAAGTTACTCTGGGGCCAACGTCCTGACTTTC. Protein sequence: CATSREGSYSGANVLTF.

The V call is TRBV7-9, the J call TRBJ2-1; TRBD2 is a possible D gene (6 bases). The germline V gene has CDR1 SEHNR and CDR2 FQNEAQ (reference sequence). The CDR3 totals 15 residues. The V end was cut by 5 bases, the J end by 7 bases, with 18 bases between. The CDR3 DNA is TGTGCCAGCAGCGGAAGCGGGTTCCGCCTGAATGAGCAGTTCTTC. This encodes CASSGSGFRLNEQFF.

The chain joins TRBV6-1 to TRBJ1-5; 7 nucleotides align to TRBD1. CDR3 length: 15 amino acids. The J segment lost 2 bases and the V segment lost 6 bases, leaving 7 bases of the junction unmatched. Germline CDR1 reads MNHNS; CDR2 reads SASEGT. CDR3 in amino acids: CASSALTGGNQPQHF. The CDR3 nucleotides are TGTGCCAGCAGCGCCCTTACAGGGGGCAATCAGCCCCAGCATTTT.

The chain couples TRBV9 to TRBJ1-1; 11 bases align to TRBD1. The CDR3 runs to 16 residues. V was pared by 4 bases and J by 1 base, with 6 bases of the junction left unmatched. Looked up from germline, CDR1 is SGDLS and CDR2 is YYNGEE. DNA for the CDR3: TGTGCCAGCAGCCTTGGACAGGGGGCGGGGAACACTGAAGCTTTCTTT. Translated, it gives CASSLGQGAGNTEAFF.

The V and J genes are TRBV7-6 and TRBJ2-5; 8 bases map to TRBD2. This CDR3 region has 16 residues. Germline V lookup: CDR1 SGHVS, CDR2 FNYEAQ. Unmatched junction bases numbered 9, after V lost 2 bases and J lost 4 bases. CDR3 in amino acids: CASSLSVGLAGETQYF. CDR3 nucleotides: TGTGCCAGCAGCTTATCTGTCGGACTAGCCGGAGAGACCCAGTACTTC.

V usage is TRBV6-1 and J usage is TRBJ1-2; the D gene is possibly TRBD1 (5 bases). From germline, CDR1 is MNHNS and CDR2 SASEGT. Between the trimmed V and J ends, which lost 5 bases and 5 bases, there was a span of 15 bases. CDR3 length: 14 residues. The CDR3 here is CASSPRGVPYGYTF. As DNA, the CDR3 is TGTGCCAGCAGTCCAAGGGGAGTACCGTATGGCTACACCTTC.

The genes are TRBV6-5 and TRBJ1-2; D call uncertain. Germline V lookup: CDR1 MNHEY, CDR2 SVGAGI. The V end lost 5 bases, the J end lost 4 bases, and 11 bases lay between the germline ends. The CDR3 spans 13 residues. CDR3 DNA sequence: TGTGCCAGCAGTGGCTCCCCCCTCTATGGCTACACCTTC. Translating gives CASSGSPLYGYTF.

The chain is built from TRBV7-2 and TRBJ2-3, with 7 bases identical to TRBD2. V dropped 1 base and J dropped 7; count of bases not matched to a gene: 8. CDR3 length: 15 amino acids. The germline V gene encodes CDR1 SGHTA and CDR2 FQGNSA. CDR3 nucleotides: TGTGCCAGCAGCTTAGAAGGGACTAACATTAATACGCAGTATTTT. Amino acids: CASSLEGTNINTQYF.

The chain is built from TRBV19 and TRBJ2-2; D gene uncertain. V gave up 1 base and J gave up 6 bases, with 9 bases separating them. This CDR3 is built from 14 residues. The germline V gene has CDR1 LNHDA and CDR2 SQIVND (reference sequence). The CDR3 DNA is TGTGCCAGTAGTATAGTAGCCGAGTCCGGGGAGCTGTTTTTT. Amino acids: CASSIVAESGELFF.

The V call is TRBV6-5, the J call TRBJ1-1; perhaps TRBD1 as D (5 bases). The CDR3 extends over 13 amino acids. V was clipped by 0 bases and J by 10 bases, with 12 bases between them. Looked up from germline, CDR1 is MNHEY and CDR2 is SVGAGI. CDR3 loop: CASSYSRQSGAFF. DNA of the CDR3: TGTGCCAGCAGTTACTCCCGACAGAGTGGAGCTTTCTTT.

J is TRBJ2-1 and V is TRBV7-2; D may be TRBD1 (5 bases). CDR1 and CDR2 from the germline V gene are SGHTA and FQGNSA. V was pared by 4 bases and J by 6 bases, with 10 bases between. CDR3 length equals 13 residues. In DNA, the CDR3 is TGTGCCAGCAGCTACCTAAGGGGCAATGAGCAGTTCTTC. This encodes CASSYLRGNEQFF.

CDR3 nucleotides: TGTGCCAGCAGTTACATCCAGACCTACTCCTACGAGCAGTACTTC. This translates into CASSYIQTYSYEQYF. This chain uses TRBV6-6 with TRBJ2-7; D is undetermined. Trimming cost V 2 bases and J 0 bases, with 11 bases left between them. CDR1 MNHNY and CDR2 SVGAGI come from the germline V gene (reference sequence). The CDR3 extends over 15 amino acids.

The J gene is TRBJ1-2, the V gene TRBV7-2, with D possibly TRBD1 on 6 matching bases. The CDR3 totals 15 residues. V dropped 5 bases and J dropped 6 bases, with 19 bases sitting between them. CDR1 and CDR2 from the germline V gene are SGHTA and FQGNSA. Here the CDR3 reads CASSLGGGLTDGYTF. The CDR3 nucleotides read TGTGCCAGCAGCCTCGGGGGGGGCTTAACGGATGGCTACACCTTC.

The chain joins TRBV11-2 to TRBJ1-2; perhaps TRBD1 as D (6 bases). Looked up from germline, CDR1 is SGHAT and CDR2 is FQNNGV. The CDR3 has 15 residues. Trimming removed 1 base at V and 5 bases at J, with 14 bases between. The CDR3 DNA is TGTGCCAGCAGCTTAGGGGGGCCCTACACTTATGGCTACACCTTC. This sequence encodes CASSLGGPYTYGYTF. Full variable domain (outside the CDR3, taken from reference TRBV11-2 and TRBJ1-2): EAGVAQSPRYKIIEKRQSVAFWCNPISGHATLYWYQQILGQGPKLLIQFQNNGVVDDSQLPKDRFSAERLKGVDSTLKIQPAKLEDSAVYLCASSLGGPYTYGYTFGSGTRLTVV.